The TCR beta chain described here comes from a study of blood T cell repertoires in COVID-19. Germline V lookup: CDR1 KGHDR, CDR2 SFDVKD. The CDR3 length is 14 residues. The J segment lost 9 bases and the V segment lost 7 bases, leaving 8 bases of the junction unmatched. In the original analysis: It was from reference gene primer amplification that nucleated cell counts were estimated. Here immunoSEQ multiplex PCR was the method, and the copy in TCRdb shows in-frame clones only, minus some. That table furnishes V, J and clone size, whereas the DNA furnished D and trimming. The table lists a few hundred thousand clones, about 85% of them singletons.

The clonotype was recovered from a woman aged 50 to 65 who had recovered from COVID-19. Sequencing used peripheral blood. The chain couples TRBV24-1 to TRBJ2-1, with 10 positions matching TRBD2. In DNA form, the CDR3 reads TGTGCCACCAGAGCCGACGGGACTAGCGCTGAGCAGTTCTTC. This encodes CATRADGTSAEQFF.